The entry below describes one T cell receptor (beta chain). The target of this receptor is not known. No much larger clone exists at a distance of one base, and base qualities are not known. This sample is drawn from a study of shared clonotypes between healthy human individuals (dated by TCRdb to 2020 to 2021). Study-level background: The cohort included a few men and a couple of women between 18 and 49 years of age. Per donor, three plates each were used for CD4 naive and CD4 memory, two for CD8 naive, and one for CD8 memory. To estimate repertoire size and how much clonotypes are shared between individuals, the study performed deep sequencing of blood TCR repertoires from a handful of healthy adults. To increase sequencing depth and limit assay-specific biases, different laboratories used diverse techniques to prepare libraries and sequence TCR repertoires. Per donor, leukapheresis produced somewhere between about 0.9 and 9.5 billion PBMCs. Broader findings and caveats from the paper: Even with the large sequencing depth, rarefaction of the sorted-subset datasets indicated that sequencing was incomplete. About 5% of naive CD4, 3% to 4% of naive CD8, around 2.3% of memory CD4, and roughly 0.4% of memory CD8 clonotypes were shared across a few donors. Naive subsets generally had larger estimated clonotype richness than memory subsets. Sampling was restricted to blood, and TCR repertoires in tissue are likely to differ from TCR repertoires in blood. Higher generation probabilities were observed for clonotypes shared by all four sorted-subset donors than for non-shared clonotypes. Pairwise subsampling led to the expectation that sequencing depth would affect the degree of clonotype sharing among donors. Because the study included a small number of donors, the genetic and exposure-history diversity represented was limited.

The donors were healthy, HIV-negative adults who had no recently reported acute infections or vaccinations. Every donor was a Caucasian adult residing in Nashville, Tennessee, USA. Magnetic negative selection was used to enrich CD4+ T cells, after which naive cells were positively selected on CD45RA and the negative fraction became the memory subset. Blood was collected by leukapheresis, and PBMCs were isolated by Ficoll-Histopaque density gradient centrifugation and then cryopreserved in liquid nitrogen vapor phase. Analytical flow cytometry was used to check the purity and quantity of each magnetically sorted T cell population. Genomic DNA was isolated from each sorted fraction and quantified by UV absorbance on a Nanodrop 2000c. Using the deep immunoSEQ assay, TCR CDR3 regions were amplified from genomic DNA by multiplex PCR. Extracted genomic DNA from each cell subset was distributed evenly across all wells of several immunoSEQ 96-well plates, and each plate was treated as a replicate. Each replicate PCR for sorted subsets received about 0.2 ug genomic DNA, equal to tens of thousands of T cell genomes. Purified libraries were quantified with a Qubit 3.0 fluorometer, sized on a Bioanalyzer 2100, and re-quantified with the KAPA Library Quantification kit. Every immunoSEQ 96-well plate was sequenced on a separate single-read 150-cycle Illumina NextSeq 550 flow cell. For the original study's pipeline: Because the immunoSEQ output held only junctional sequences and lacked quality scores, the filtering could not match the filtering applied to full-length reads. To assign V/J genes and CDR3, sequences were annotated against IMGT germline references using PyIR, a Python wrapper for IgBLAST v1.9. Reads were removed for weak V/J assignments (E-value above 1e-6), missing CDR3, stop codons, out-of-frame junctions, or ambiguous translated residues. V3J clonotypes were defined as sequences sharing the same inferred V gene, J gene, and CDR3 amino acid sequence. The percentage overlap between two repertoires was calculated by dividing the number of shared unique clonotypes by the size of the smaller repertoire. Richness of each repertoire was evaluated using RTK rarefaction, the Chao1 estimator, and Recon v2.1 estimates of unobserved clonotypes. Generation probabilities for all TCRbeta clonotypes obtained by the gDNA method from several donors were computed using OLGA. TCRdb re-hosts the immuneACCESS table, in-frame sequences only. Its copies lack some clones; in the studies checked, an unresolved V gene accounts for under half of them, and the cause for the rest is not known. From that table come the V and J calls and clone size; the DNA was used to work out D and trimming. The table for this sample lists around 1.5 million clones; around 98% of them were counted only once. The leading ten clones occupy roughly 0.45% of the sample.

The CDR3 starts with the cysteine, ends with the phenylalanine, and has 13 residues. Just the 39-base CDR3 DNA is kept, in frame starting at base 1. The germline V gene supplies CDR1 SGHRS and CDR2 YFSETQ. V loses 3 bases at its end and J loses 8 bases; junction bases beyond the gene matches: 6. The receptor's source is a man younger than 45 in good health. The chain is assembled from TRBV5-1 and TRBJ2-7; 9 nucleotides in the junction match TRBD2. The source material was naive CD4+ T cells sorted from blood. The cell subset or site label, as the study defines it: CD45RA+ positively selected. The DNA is TGCGCCAGCAGCTCCGGCGCGGGGGGGAAGCAGTACTTC. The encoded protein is CASSSGAGGKQYF. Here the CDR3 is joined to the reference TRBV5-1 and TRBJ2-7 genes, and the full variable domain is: KAGVTQTPRYLIKTRGQQVTLSCSPISGHRSVSWYQQTPGQGLQFLFEYFSETQRNKGNFPGRFSGRQFSNSRSEMNVSTLELGDSALYLCASSSGAGGKQYFGPGTRLTVT.